The clone carrying this T cell receptor (beta chain) was counted once. Antigen: not known. This sample is drawn from a study of Ad26.COV2.S vaccination and SARS-CoV-2 variants. Germline CDR1 MDHEN, CDR2 SYDVKM. V lost 0 bases to trimming and J lost 3 bases, with 9 bases between them. The CDR3 is 15 residues long. Study-level findings and limits: Non-spike TCR breadth showed similarity between vaccine and placebo recipients.

Profiling relied on immunoSEQ multiplex PCR, and the TCRdb table lists in-frame clones only, not all of them. The table lists about 350,000 clones, 92% of them singletons. The gene calls are TRBV28 and TRBJ1-5; D is ambiguous. Sequenced here: peripheral blood, sampled after recovery from COVID-19. The receptor comes from a human donor who had recovered from COVID-19. The CDR3 DNA is TGTGCCAGCAGTTTATGGGCCGGGGACAATCAGCCCCAGCATTTT. As protein: CASSLWAGDNQPQHF.